The text below deals with one T cell receptor (beta chain). Its target antigen remains unknown. The sample holds no much larger clone one base away, and base qualities are not on file. Participants in the prospective study were enrolled through a virtual design, were aged about 18 to 89 years, and lived in 20 to 30 United States geographic areas. To assign participants to cohorts, the prospective study relied on clinical history that participants themselves reported in a screening survey and a study questionnaire. In the prospective study, mobile phlebotomists collected whole blood, serum and a nasopharyngeal or oropharyngeal swab from each participant. Participants in the prospective study had the option to provide additional blood draws and questionnaires over an approximately two-month period. Before DNA extraction, prospective study blood samples were shipped either frozen or at room temperature.

This sample was taken from a study of blood T cell repertoires in COVID-19 (dated by TCRdb to the early 2020s). Concerning the study at large: The collaborator samples originated in the United States, Italy and Spain and spanned the acute and convalescent phases of COVID-19. The material from the prospective study consisted of cDNA or gDNA derived from T cells, B-cell-depleted T cells, or PBMCs. The dataset comprised deeply sampled blood TCRbeta repertoires from subjects exposed to, actively infected with, or recovered from COVID-19. A freely available public database, intended as a resource for researchers studying the immune response to SARS-CoV-2, is where the repertoires were released. The samples were drawn from two sources: the first 160 participants of the ongoing ImmuneRACE study, and 1,000 to 1,500 subjects contributed by 6 global collaborators. Sample metadata almost always included a de-identified subject ID, COVID-19 status, age in years and sex. HLA class I and class II types, where available, came from metadata supplied by the sample provider rather than from assay-based typing. The full study reports these points: The quantity of clinical and demographic metadata differed by source and by participant and was supplied without curation.

TCRbeta CDR3 regions were amplified from genomic DNA using the immunoSEQ Assay, a bias-controlled multiplex PCR. In the source study's methods: Nucleated cell counts per sample were estimated from amplification of reference gene primers within the assay. Sequence reads were collapsed and filtered to measure the absolute abundance of every unique TCRbeta CDR3 rearrangement. Productive Simpson clonality was computed per sample as the square root of Simpson's diversity index over productive rearrangements. TCRdb holds this immuneACCESS table with in-frame rearrangements only. Some clones are missing; in checked studies, unresolved V genes explain under half, and the rest has no known cause. V, J and clone size derive from that table, while D and trimming were established from the DNA sequence. This sample holds around 220,000 clones; about 85% were observed only once. The ten largest make up about 6% of the sample.

The source material was PBMCs or T cells enriched from blood (not recorded which). The TCR sequence derives from a woman in her twenties or thirties with acute COVID-19.

The CDR3 region reads CASSPWASQDNEQFF. The DNA sequence is as follows: TGCGCCAGCAGCCCCTGGGCGTCCCAAGACAATGAGCAGTTCTTC. Recombination connected TRBV4-3 to TRBJ2-1; no D gene can be assigned with confidence. The germline V gene specifies LGHNA as CDR1 and YSLEER as CDR2. Reading from cysteine to phenylalanine, the CDR3 counts 15 amino acids. Only the CDR3 portion is preserved as DNA: 45 bases, with reading frame beginning at the first base. Trimming removed 4 bases from V and 5 bases from J, leaving 15 bases between the germline ends.